Listed below are T cell receptor beta chains from one sample, sequenced in a study of T cells in Graves' hyperthyroidism and ophthalmopathy. A single record per CDR3 protein comes from TCRdb applying MiXCR to the multiplex PCR reads. Among a few hundred thousand distinct CDR3 sequences listed, approximately 14% were seen once. Material for sequencing was blood. The receptor source for this set is a woman in her fifties or sixties with Graves' ophthalmopathy. CDR3s include the opening cysteine and the closing phenylalanine or tryptophan. A D gene is named only where the DNA matches it firmly. Some rows have no size entry. The others give once, few or many, or a class for an expanded clone.

j_gene | abundance | v_gene | d_gene | CDR3aa | CDR3nt
TRBJ2-7 | many | TRBV2 | TRBD1 | CASRWDSYEQYF | TGTGCCAGCAGGTGGGACAGCTACGAGCAGTACTTC
TRBJ1-6 | few | TRBV6-8 | NA | CASSSSSPLHF | TGTGCCAGCAGTAGTTCCTCACCCCTCCACTTT
TRBJ2-7 | NA | TRBV20-1 | NA | CSAKGGRYEQYF | TGCAGTGCCAAAGGGGGACGCTACGAGCAGTACTTC
TRBJ2-1 | many | TRBV7-6 | NA | CASSLVSSSYNEQFF | TGTGCCAGCAGCTTAGTCTCCAGCTCCTACAATGAGCAGTTCTTC
TRBJ2-5 | few | TRBV29-1 | NA | CSELDRYQETQYF | TGCAGCGAATTAGACAGGTACCAAGAGACCCAGTACTTC
TRBJ2-5 | few | TRBV7-8 | TRBD1 | CASSLDKGQGVEETQYF | TGTGCCAGCAGCTTAGACAAGGGGCAGGGGGTTGAAGAGACCCAGTACTTC
TRBJ2-7 | NA | TRBV29-1 | TRBD1 | CSVGGTAYEQYF | TGCAGCGTTGGGGGGACAGCCTACGAGCAGTACTTC
TRBJ1-5 | NA | TRBV9 | TRBD1 | CASSPEGTGGQPQHF | TGTGCCAGCAGCCCAGAGGGGACAGGGGGCCAGCCCCAGCATTTT
TRBJ1-4 | NA | TRBV5-1 | TRBD1 | CASSERRTGDNEKLFF | TGCGCCAGCAGCGAGCGACGGACAGGGGATAATGAAAAACTGTTTTTT
TRBJ2-3 | many | TRBV20-1 | NA | CSAGDHTDTQYF | TGCAGTGCCGGGGACCACACAGATACGCAGTATTTT
TRBJ2-1 | NA | TRBV4-1 | NA | CASSQDPDQATFF | TGCGCCAGCAGCCAAGATCCAGACCAAGCCACGTTCTTC
TRBJ2-7 | many | TRBV18 | TRBD1 | CASSLGNSGGWSYEQYF | TGTGCCAGCTCCCTGGGGAACTCAGGGGGATGGTCCTACGAGCAGTACTTC
TRBJ2-5 | many | TRBV28 | NA | CASAGGLYQETQYF | TGTGCCAGCGCAGGAGGGTTGTACCAAGAGACCCAGTACTTC
TRBJ2-3 | NA | TRBV5-1 | TRBD2 | CASSTSGSRDTQYF | TGCGCCAGCAGCACCAGCGGGAGCAGGGATACGCAGTATTTT
TRBJ2-7 | NA | TRBV18 | NA | CASSPPLLEYPYEQYF | TGTGCCAGCTCACCCCCTTTGTTGGAGTACCCCTACGAGCAGTACTTC
TRBJ2-7 | many | TRBV11-2 | NA | CASSLIMAAYEQYF | TGTGCCAGCAGCTTAATAATGGCAGCCTACGAGCAGTACTTC
TRBJ1-1 | many | TRBV3-1 | NA | CASSQEASGWTEAFF | TGTGCCAGCAGCCAAGAAGCATCGGGGTGGACTGAAGCTTTCTTT
TRBJ1-1 | few | TRBV15 | NA | CATSRVRVNTEAFF | TGTGCCACCAGCAGAGTGCGGGTGAACACTGAAGCTTTCTTT
TRBJ2-2 | many | TRBV2 | NA | CASSEQRIGELFF | TGTGCCAGCAGTGAACAGAGAATCGGGGAGCTGTTTTTT
TRBJ2-2 | many | TRBV2 | NA | CASSEDSVTNTGELFF | TGTGCCAGCAGTGAAGACAGCGTAACGAACACCGGGGAGCTGTTTTTT
TRBJ2-2 | few | TRBV30 | TRBD2 | CAWNERGRLVTGELFF | TGTGCCTGGAACGAACGCGGGAGATTGGTCACCGGGGAGCTGTTTTTT
TRBJ2-3 | many | TRBV14 | NA | CASSLLEEVGTDTQYF | TGTGCCAGCAGCCTCCTTGAGGAAGTGGGCACAGATACGCAGTATTTT
TRBJ1-4 | few | TRBV20-1 | NA | CSANPRGGEKLFF | TGCAGTGCTAACCCAAGGGGTGGCGAAAAACTGTTTTTT
TRBJ1-5 | NA | TRBV19 | NA | CASSIEAAYSNQPQHF | TGTGCCAGTAGTATAGAGGCAGCTTATAGCAATCAGCCCCAGCATTTT
TRBJ2-3 | few | TRBV25-1 | TRBD2 | CASSRTSTDTQYF | TGTGCCAGCAGCCGGACTAGTACAGATACGCAGTATTTT